The next 24 T cell receptor beta chains were all read from a single sample in a study. MiXCR, applied by TCRdb to the 5' RACE reads, yields one record per CDR3 protein. The sample contains about 64,000 distinct CDR3 sequences, 20% to 25% of which appear only once. Sequencing was carried out using memory CD4+ T cells sorted from a lymph node. Noted subset: memory CD4+ T cells, CD4+CD45RO+CD25-. These TCRs come from a female donor with breast cancer.

This clonotype was counted a few times. The gene calls are TRBV6-2 or TRBV6-3 and TRBJ1-1; D gene unclear. With 2 bases removed from V and 1 base from J, the gap between germline ends came to 5 bases. The germline gives CDR1 MNHEY, CDR2 SVGEGT. CDR3 length equals 13 residues. As DNA, the CDR3 is TGTGCCAGCAGTTACACCAGGAACACTGAAGCTTTCTTT. It yields the protein CASSYTRNTEAFF.

This clonotype has a handful of counts. The chain employs TRBV7-2 and TRBJ1-1; 7 bases map to TRBD1. Germline loops: CDR1 SGHTA, CDR2 FQGNSA. J gave up 1 base and V 5 bases, and 7 bases lay outside the gene matches. This CDR3 contains 15 residues. The CDR3 region is CASSPDRAWNTEAFF. In nucleotides, the CDR3 is TGTGCCAGCAGCCCCGACAGGGCCTGGAACACTGAAGCTTTCTTT.

V is TRBV7-9 and J is TRBJ2-7, with D possibly matching TRBD2 (5 bases). The CDR3 contains 13 residues. Germline V gene sequence: CDR1 SEHNR, CDR2 FQNEAQ (reference sequence). Trimming shortened V by 8 bases and J by 7 bases, and 18 bases separated the two germline ends. For the CDR3, the DNA is TGTGCCAGCGGATCCAGCGCTAGGAGGGAGCAGTACTTC. Its translation: CASGSSARREQYF.

This clonotype has more than one count but fewer than ten. A much larger clone lies one base from this, so it may be a read error. The gene calls are TRBV4-1 and TRBJ2-7; D ambiguous. V lost 1 base to trimming and J lost 5 bases, with 6 bases between them. The germline V gene encodes CDR1 MGHRA and CDR2 YSYEKL. The CDR3 loop spans 12 amino acids. CDR3 region: CASSQGAHEQYF. DNA for the CDR3: TGCGCCAGCAGCCAAGGGGCCCACGAGCAGTACTTC.

This clonotype was found a few times. V gene TRBV7-2 combines with J gene TRBJ1-2; D is perhaps TRBD1 (6 bases). CDR1 SGHTA and CDR2 FQGNSA come from the germline V gene. Trimming removed 1 base at V and 3 bases at J, with 9 bases between. This CDR3 region has 14 residues. The CDR3: CASSLGGGHYGYTF. As DNA, the CDR3 is TGTGCCAGCAGCTTAGGAGGGGGGCACTATGGCTACACCTTC.

This chain uses TRBV11-2 with TRBJ2-5; D call uncertain. Germline V lookup: CDR1 SGHAT, CDR2 FQNNGV. V dropped 6 bases and J dropped 5 bases, with 7 bases sitting between them. CDR3 length equals 11 residues. The CDR3: CASSSWETQYF. In nucleotides, the CDR3 is TGTGCCAGCAGTTCCTGGGAGACCCAGTACTTC.

Details on this clonotype: This may stem from a read error, because a much larger clone lies one nucleotide away. The chain is built from TRBV5-1 and TRBJ1-6, with 7 bases that match TRBD1. The junction had 5 bases not matched to a gene; V was cut back by 1 base and J by 7 bases. Germline values: CDR1 SGHRS, CDR2 YFSETQ. The length of the CDR3 is 15 residues. CDR3 loop: CASSLQGGKNSPLHF. The DNA for the CDR3 is TGCGCCAGCAGCTTGCAGGGGGGAAAGAATTCACCCCTCCACTTT.

V gene TRBV9 combines with J gene TRBJ2-2; the D is unclear. The CDR3 is 13 amino acids. Per germline, CDR1 SGDLS and CDR2 YYNGEE. The V end was cut by 2 bases, the J end by 4 bases, with 6 bases between. The DNA of the CDR3 is TGTGCCAGCAGCGTGCAAGTCACCGGGGAGCTGTTTTTT. Protein product: CASSVQVTGELFF.

The rearrangement joins TRBV18 to TRBJ1-2; D perhaps matches TRBD1 (5 bases). CDR1 and CDR2 (germline): KGHSH, LQKENI. The length of the CDR3 is 12 residues. The ends were cut back, 3 bases at V and 7 bases at J, with 9 bases in the middle. CDR3 sequence reads: CASSPGTVGYTF. In DNA, the CDR3 is TGTGCCAGCTCACCGGGGACTGTTGGCTACACCTTC.

This clonotype was observed a few times. The chain recombines TRBV6-2 or TRBV6-3 with TRBJ1-6; D ambiguous. The V end was cut by 6 bases, the J end by 8 bases, with 8 bases between. CDR3 length: 12 amino acids. Germline values: CDR1 MNHEY, CDR2 SVGEGT. This CDR3 reads CASREGYSPLHF. For the CDR3, the DNA is TGTGCCAGCAGGGAAGGCTATTCACCCCTCCACTTT.

This clonotype was detected a few times. The V and J genes are TRBV27 and TRBJ1-6, with 9 bases that match TRBD1. The V segment lost 7 bases and the J segment 7 bases; nucleotides outside the gene matches: 2. Germline V lookup: CDR1 MNHEY, CDR2 SMNVEV (reference sequence). This CDR3 contains 13 residues. This chain's CDR3 is CASKGQGNSPLHF. The DNA for the CDR3 is TGTGCCAGCAAGGGACAGGGAAATTCACCCCTCCACTTT.

The table lists this clonotype with many counts. V is TRBV6-1 and J is TRBJ2-1, with 11 bases lining up with TRBD2. Germline CDR1 and CDR2: MNHNS and SASEGT. After removal of 5 bases from V and 8 bases from J, the junction contained 8 bases not matched to a gene. This CDR3 contains 15 residues. CDR3 nucleotide sequence: TGTGCCAGCAGTCCTAGCGGGGGGCCTTCGGATGAGCAGTTCTTC. Its translation is CASSPSGGPSDEQFF.

In its sample, this clonotype was seen once. The chain has TRBV20-1 and TRBJ1-5; 7 nucleotides line up with TRBD1. Germline V gene lookup returns CDR1 DFQATT and CDR2 SNEGSKA (reference sequence). Germline trimming cut 3 bases from V and 9 bases from J; bases unmatched to any gene: 11. CDR3 length: 14 residues. The CDR3 DNA is TGCAGTGCTAGTCTACAGGGGAAGAGTCTGCCCCAGCATTTT. Its protein is CSASLQGKSLPQHF.

This clonotype has only a few counts. The gene calls are TRBV25-1 and TRBJ1-1; 8 bases agree with TRBD1. Germline V gene data show CDR1 as MGHDK and CDR2 as SYGVNS. This CDR3 has 15 amino acids. J was trimmed by 2 bases and V by 5 bases; bases with no gene match: 7. DNA of the CDR3: TGTGCCAGCAGTACCCGGACAGGGTTAAACACTGAAGCTTTCTTT. Translated, it gives CASSTRTGLNTEAFF.

Comment on this clonotype: A much larger clone lies a single base off, so this may be a read error. This chain uses TRBV6-5 with TRBJ1-2; D is unclear. This CDR3 has 11 residues. Germline CDR1 and CDR2: MNHEY and SVGAGI. The CDR3 DNA sequence: TGTACCAGCGGGCCGAACTATGGCTACACCTTC. Amino acids: CTSGPNYGYTF.

V gene TRBV5-1 combines with J gene TRBJ2-7; D is unclear. The CDR3 totals 12 residues. The germline V gene has CDR1 SGHRS and CDR2 YFSETQ. V lost 4 bases and J lost 3, with 8 bases in between. CDR3 amino acids: CASSSAGYEQYF. CDR3 nucleotides: TGCGCCAGCAGCAGTGCCGGCTACGAGCAGTACTTC.

Comments on this clonotype: This may be a read error, as it is one base from a much larger clone. The conserved final phenylalanine or tryptophan is absent from the CDR3, which likely points to a read error. The chain links TRBV5-1 to TRBJ2-3, with D uncertain. Trimming removed 4 bases at V and 6 bases at J, with 12 bases between. This CDR3 has 13 amino acids. Per the germline V gene, CDR1 is SGHRS and CDR2 is YFSETQ. The CDR3 protein is CASSPDGMDTQYS. CDR3 nucleotide sequence: TGCGCCAGCAGCCCGGACGGTATGGATACGCAGTATTCT.

A few counts support this clonotype. This sequence joins TRBV2 and TRBJ2-5; 7 bases are shared with TRBD2. The CDR3 runs 14 residues. V trimming: 11 bases; J trimming: 5 bases; junction bases outside the gene matches: 14. Germline V lookup: CDR1 SNHLY, CDR2 FYNNEI. In DNA form, the CDR3 reads TGTGCCGGAACCAAGACTAGCCCGGAGGAGACCCAGTACTTC. Protein: CAGTKTSPEETQYF.

CDR3 amino acids: CSVVPVRGAATEAFF. The CDR3 region has the DNA TGCAGCGTTGTCCCCGTTAGGGGGGCGGCCACTGAAGCTTTCTTT. The chain uses TRBV29-1 and TRBJ1-1; perhaps TRBD1 as D (6 bases). The CDR3 consists of 15 residues. Germline V gene lookup returns CDR1 SQVTM and CDR2 ANQGSEA. V dropped 4 bases and J dropped 4 bases, with 19 bases sitting between them.

CDR3 in DNA: TGTGCCAGCAGCGTATTAGGGCAGGGTGCAGGAGAGCAGTTCTTC. Translation: CASSVLGQGAGEQFF. V is TRBV9 and J is TRBJ2-1; D perhaps matches TRBD1 (5 bases). The CDR3 contains 15 residues. Deletions cut 1 base from V and 10 bases from J, with 18 bases between. CDR1 and CDR2 (germline): SGDLS, YYNGEE. The variable domain in full, completed from reference TRBV9 and TRBJ2-1, reads DSGVTQTPKHLITATGQRVTLRCSPRSGDLSVYWYQQSLDQGLQFLIQYYNGEERAKGNILERFSAQQFPDLHSELNLSSLELGDSALYFCASSVLGQGAGEQFFGPGTRLTVL.

This clonotype was observed a few times. With a much larger clone just one base away, this may be a read error. The genes are TRBV6-5 and TRBJ1-1; D is perhaps TRBD1 (6 bases). The germline V gene has CDR1 MNHEY and CDR2 SVGAGI. The CDR3 totals 13 residues. The V gene lost 6 bases and the J gene lost 9 bases, with 17 bases spanning the gap. This chain's CDR3 is CASRLSPGVKAFF. DNA for the CDR3: TGTGCCAGCAGACTGAGCCCAGGGGTCAAAGCTTTCTTT.

This clonotype was seen a few times. The CDR3 DNA sequence: TGTGCCAGCAGCTTGTCCCCTTCCGTTGGCGAGCAGTACTTC. Translation: CASSLSPSVGEQYF. V gene TRBV7-6 combines with J gene TRBJ2-7; D is ambiguous. V shed 3 bases and J shed 6 bases, with 15 bases lying between them. CDR3 length: 14 residues. The germline V gene has CDR1 SGHVS and CDR2 FNYEAQ.

This rearrangement joins TRBV20-1 to TRBJ1-4, with D hard to call. The length of the CDR3 is 14 residues. Germline assignment: CDR1 DFQATT and CDR2 SNEGSKA (reference sequence). The V and J ends lost 2 bases and 4 bases respectively, with 11 bases between them. The CDR3 DNA reads as TGCAGTGCTAGACCAGGCATCAATAATGAAAAACTGTTTTTT. This encodes CSARPGINNEKLFF.

This clonotype was observed a few times. V usage is TRBV20-1 and J usage is TRBJ1-5, with D unclear. V dropped 3 bases and J dropped 5 bases, with 11 bases sitting between them. Per the germline V gene, CDR1 is DFQATT and CDR2 is SNEGSKA (reference sequence). This CDR3 is built from 13 residues. The CDR3 region is CSASGHPDQPQHF. The CDR3 DNA sequence: TGCAGTGCTAGCGGCCACCCTGATCAGCCCCAGCATTTT.